This section outlines one T cell receptor beta chain sequence together with its context. Its antigen remains unidentified. Per-base qualities were not stored, and no clone one base away is much larger. According to the germline V gene, CDR1 reads ENHRY and CDR2 reads SYGVKD. V lost 11 bases and J lost 7 bases, and the count of bases not matched to a germline gene is 5. The CDR3, cysteine through phenylalanine, is 13 amino acids long. The retained sequence is limited to the CDR3, 39 bases, with the frame set at the first base. This entry is derived from a study of cytomegalovirus exposure and HLA in healthy donors (dated by TCRdb to 2015 to 2018). About the study as a whole: An earlier analysis of several hundred of the donors reported 250 to 350 Gb of sequence data and about 120 million unique TCR beta sequences obtained from roughly 180 million T cells. An early release covering roughly 640 HLA-typed donors comprised about 310 gigabases of sequencing data and 65 million to 100 million unique TCR sequences. Among the approximately 400 genotyped donors, approximately 76% belonged to the genetic ancestry cluster associated with self-reported Caucasian donors. The study aimed to test whether cataloging public T cell receptors could reveal signatures of past pathogen exposure. The study profiled the T cell repertoires of hundreds of subjects by immunosequencing and related them to cytomegalovirus serostatus. A separate validation cohort of some 130 different subjects was used in addition to the 666-subject first cohort. High-throughput TCR immunosequencing, statistical association of individual TCRs with disease status, and machine learning were combined to predict cytomegalovirus infection status. In a later analysis, previously published TCR beta repertoires from several hundred donors were re-analyzed and high-resolution HLA genotyping was added so that TCR occurrence patterns could be studied. In the later analysis, no new phenotypic data were used to find candidate immune exposures; instead, reliance was placed on TCR beta sequences and their occurrence across donors. An earlier analysis of around 640 of the donors used high-throughput TCR beta sequencing to judge whether each TCR beta V gene segment behaved as functional or pseudogenic. Donor age, sex, ethnicity and CMV serostatus were collected together with the repertoire data. Genome-wide SNP genotypes for about three fifths of the roughly 670 donors were used in a later genetic analysis, which treated that subset as a discovery cohort. All discovery cohort repertoires had been generated on a single sequencing platform. Both class I and class II loci were covered by HLA typing, at four-digit resolution. The number of typed donors differed by locus: about 620-640 for A, B, C, DRB1 and DQB1; 522 for DQA1; around 610 for DPA1; and some 430 for DPB1. Five DR-DQ haplotypes were handled as single units for association and clustering, since linkage in the cohort was strong. Among 398 genotyped donors of the cohort, an average of roughly 240,000 unique TCR beta nucleotide sequences were sequenced per donor, roughly a sixth of them non-productive. Paper-wide results and their limitations: Because the 87-base-pair reads could not distinguish some IMGT-functional V segments, including TRBV6-2 and TRBV6-3, those segments were excluded. In the study, some 180 TCR beta chains were listed as associated with cytomegalovirus. Linkage disequilibrium might explain the correlated functional status among segregating V segments, but an unknown experimental factor could not be excluded. When HLA alleles, especially DR and DQ, strongly co-occurred, TCR associations were difficult to assign to individual alleles. A further reported finding was that TCR beta sequences accurately predicted the HLA-A and HLA-B alleles for most subjects in the first cohort. A later analysis found that most CMV-associated TCR beta chains appeared HLA-restricted, with HLA associations seemingly driven largely by CMV exposure. According to a later analysis, parvovirus B19, influenza, CMV and Epstein-Barr virus appeared linked to several top co-occurrence clusters. Only TCR beta chains were sequenced in this cohort, and the absence of alpha or paired-chain data limited detectable features. Cytomegalovirus status was reported to be diagnosed by the classifier with high specificity and sensitivity in both the original and validation cohorts. Because HLA typing was missing for some donors at each locus, association tests included only the typed subset. A few of the identified cytomegalovirus-associated TCR beta chains were confirmed in vitro to be specific for cytomegalovirus antigens. In a later analysis, 16,951 TCR beta sequences were associated with specific HLA alleles at a false discovery rate of 0.05. A later genetic analysis reported fewer N-insertions in productive TCRs among donors in an Asian-associated ancestry cluster than the roughly 700-donor mean. Compared with equally common non-associated chains, HLA-associated TCR beta chains in a later analysis were more clonally expanded and had lower generation probabilities. It was suggested by the authors that the approach could potentially be generalized to other disease states and immunological phenotypes. Broadly in line with IMGT annotations, most TCR beta V segments showed up in productive rearrangements about 87% or about 30% of the time in an earlier analysis of about 500 of the donors. A group of highly shared sequence variants was considered likely to be a technical artifact of the sequencing pipeline. In a later analysis, the rate of TCR association differed among HLA loci, with DRB1 alleles having the most associated TCRs and HLA-C alleles having the fewest. Roughly uniform sequencing depth across donors was assumed in presence/absence analyses, although this assumption may not hold. For the cohort, immune exposure information was limited to CMV serostatus. Over 15 rarely observed V segments, including chromosome 9 orphons, were excluded from the earlier analysis of some 590 of the donors because counts were too low. Most TCR sequences were seen in very few donors, while some public TCRs were found in many individuals. An association between a missense DCLRE1C variant and V-gene and J-gene trimming of TCR beta chains was found in a later genetic analysis and replicated in an independent cohort.

The library was built by means of the immunoSEQ multiplex PCR assay. For the multiplex PCR, a mixture combining 60 forward primers for TCR Vbeta segments and 13 reverse primers for TCR Jbeta segments was used. A multiplex PCR assay on genomic DNA amplified the CDR3 region of rearranged TCR beta genes. Amplified TCR beta libraries were sequenced as 87-base-pair reads on the Illumina HiSeq System. The study's processing was this. A later analysis counted about 80 million unique TCR beta chains across the 670 or so repertoires, and roughly 11 million of these chains were shared by at least two donors. To remove PCR and sequencing errors, raw reads were error-corrected and collapsed into unique sequences using a nearest-neighbor algorithm that merged closely related sequences. CDR3 sequences were aligned to IMGT reference sequences to assign V, D and J gene segments. For a sequence to be retained, a match of at least six nucleotides to both a V gene segment and a J gene segment was required. A rearrangement was called productive if the CDR3 had no stop codons and remained in frame with V and J, and every other rearrangement was called non-productive. CDR3 was defined according to IMGT convention as the region running from the second conserved V-encoded cysteine to the conserved J-encoded phenylalanine. The earlier analysis of fewer than 700 of the donors excluded sequences that lacked an unambiguous match to a single V gene segment. In an earlier analysis of some 590 of the donors, V segments were called functional above 56.7% productive rearrangements and were called segregating when the between-donor standard deviation exceeded 5%. A statistical classification framework was built for diagnosing cytomegalovirus status from the catalog of TCR beta chain sequences. In a later analysis, V and J genes were assigned by comparing TCR nucleotide sequences against IMGT/GENE-DB human TR gene sequences. In a later analysis, CDR3 sequences and most-parsimonious VDJ recombination scenarios were assigned using the TCRdist pipeline. In a later analysis, each TCR beta chain was defined by its CDR3 amino acid sequence together with its V-gene family, and reads without a unique V-gene family were excluded. To address suspected cross-contamination and a sequencing artifact, a later analysis removed 450 to 700 highly shared, low-generation-probability nucleotide sequences. In a later analysis, a clonal expansion index for each public chain was calculated from normalized within-repertoire ranks of inferred template counts. In a later analysis, generation probabilities were computed using a VDJ recombination model fitted to out-of-frame rearrangements, and the results were checked against IGoR. Hypergeometric tests were used in a later analysis to score TCR-TCR, TCR-HLA and TCR-CMV co-occurrence, with a repertoire-size bias correction applied to the TCR pairs. In a later analysis, false discovery rates were estimated by permuting HLA or CMV assignments 20 times. In a later analysis, co-occurring TCRs were grouped using DBSCAN, and TCRdist sequence similarity was added for clustering within HLA-allele-positive subsets. For co-occurrence clustering, repertoires with fewer than 30,000 or more than 120,000 public chains were excluded, along with a handful of repertoires with anomalous nucleotide sharing. TCRdb retrieved this table from immuneACCESS and kept in-frame rearrangements only. Not all clones are present; in checked studies, unresolved V genes account for under half, and no reason is known for the remainder. Clone size and V and J calls were adopted from that table, with D and trimming inferred from the DNA. Present in this sample are more than 140,000 clones, about 64% of which were seen just once. Together, the top ten hold around 3% of the sample.

In total, roughly 670 healthy bone marrow donors made up the cohort. At the time of sampling, every cohort member was nominally healthy, though immune exposures that went unrecorded were likely present. The donor tested CMV seropositive, placing the donor among the 250 to 350 seropositive members of the cohort. Every donor gave a peripheral blood sample, and the peripheral blood mononuclear cells from that sample were used for TCR beta sequencing. Genomic DNA was extracted from the blood cell samples with the Qiagen DNeasy Blood Extraction Kit. Sequencing was carried out using PBMCs. In this chain, TRBV10-3 is recombined with TRBJ2-2; 12 bases in the middle match TRBD1. The receptor's source is a woman in her thirties in good health and CMV-seropositive. The nucleotide sequence is TGTGCCGGGGGACAGGGGGCTCACGGGGAGCTGTTTTTT. This sequence encodes CAGGQGAHGELFF.